This T cell receptor (beta chain) derives from a study of cytomegalovirus exposure and HLA in healthy donors. These donors counted as nominally healthy when sampled, but unrecorded immune exposures were likely. 60 Vbeta and 13 Jbeta primers were used in PCR. Produced via immunoSEQ multiplex PCR; TCRdb's table is partial and in-frame only. The table lists some 200,000 clones, approximately 84% of them singletons. The CDR3 contains 16 residues. Germline lookup yields CDR1 SGHRS and CDR2 YFSETQ. The V and J ends lost 4 bases and 1 base, in that order; junction bases with no gene match: 7. Comments on this clone: Its antigen is currently unknown.

General study points: Three CMV-associated chains proved CMV antigen-specific in vitro. Across all donors, roughly uniform sequencing depth was an assumption of the presence/absence analyses.

The sample taken for sequencing was PBMCs. This rearrangement joins TRBV5-1 to TRBJ2-2; TRBD1 aligns across 7 bases. The TCR sequence derives from a man aged 45 to 65 in good health and CMV-seronegative. The CDR3 protein is CASSRRTGGNTGELFF. The CDR3 nucleotides read TGCGCCAGCAGCCGCAGGACAGGAGGGAACACCGGGGAGCTGTTTTTT.